Listed below are T cell receptor beta chains from one sample, sequenced in a study of cytomegalovirus exposure and HLA in healthy donors. The protocol was immunoSEQ multiplex PCR, while the TCRdb copy is restricted to in-frame clones and leaves out a portion. Among 150,000 to 200,000 clones, roughly 84% were seen once, and the ten largest hold around 0.25%. The specimen sequenced was PBMCs. These receptors originate from a boy between 10 and 17 years old in good health and CMV-seronegative. The CDR3 runs from the conserved cysteine through the conserved F or W. The order of the fields is V gene, clone size, D gene, J gene, CDR3 DNA, CDR3 protein. D genes are given only for firm matches. Size is stated for part of the rows, as once, few or many counts, or as a class when the clone is expanded.

v_call: TRBV29-1
clone_size: .
d_call: .
j_call: TRBJ1-2
cdr3_nt: TGCAGCGTTGAGTTGGGACTCCCTAGAGGTAACTATGGCTACACCTTC
cdr3_aa: CSVELGLPRGNYGYTF

v_call: TRBV7-9
clone_size: .
d_call: TRBD2
j_call: TRBJ2-5
cdr3_nt: TGTTCCAGCAGCTTAGTTTCCGGTAGCGGGAGCAGAGAGACCCAGTACTTC
cdr3_aa: CSSSLVSGSGSRETQYF

v_call: TRBV7-9
clone_size: few
d_call: .
j_call: TRBJ2-7
cdr3_nt: TGTGCCAGCAGCCCTCCCGGAGCCTACGAGCAGTACTTC
cdr3_aa: CASSPPGAYEQYF

v_call: TRBV6-1
clone_size: .
d_call: .
j_call: TRBJ1-1
cdr3_nt: TGTGCCAGCATTGAGACCAATAGGGGGGGAGCTTTCTTT
cdr3_aa: CASIETNRGGAFF

v_call: TRBV2
clone_size: .
d_call: .
j_call: TRBJ2-2
cdr3_nt: TGTGCCAGCAGTGATCCCGCCGGGGAGTTGTTTTTT
cdr3_aa: CASSDPAGELFF

v_call: TRBV6-5
clone_size: .
d_call: TRBD2
j_call: TRBJ2-5
cdr3_nt: TGTGCCAGCAGTTACAGACGGGGGGTCTACCAAGAGACCCAGTACTTC
cdr3_aa: CASSYRRGVYQETQYF

v_call: TRBV12-5
clone_size: .
d_call: .
j_call: TRBJ1-1
cdr3_nt: TGTGCTAGTGCCTGGGGGGTGGTAAACACTGAAGCTTTCTTT
cdr3_aa: CASAWGVVNTEAFF

v_call: TRBV6-5
clone_size: .
d_call: TRBD2
j_call: TRBJ2-1
cdr3_nt: TGTGCCAGCAGTTACTCTAGCGGGAGCTCCTACAATGAGCAGTTCTTC
cdr3_aa: CASSYSSGSSYNEQFF

v_call: TRBV2
clone_size: .
d_call: .
j_call: TRBJ1-1
cdr3_nt: TGTGCCAGCGTGCGGGGAAAGGCTGAAGCTTTCTTT
cdr3_aa: CASVRGKAEAFF

v_call: TRBV30
clone_size: .
d_call: .
j_call: TRBJ1-1
cdr3_nt: TGTGCCTGGAGCCCGGTAGTCATGAACACTGAAGCTTTCTTT
cdr3_aa: CAWSPVVMNTEAFF

v_call: TRBV13
clone_size: .
d_call: TRBD1
j_call: TRBJ1-2
cdr3_nt: TGTGCCAGCAGCACCCGGGACAGGGGTGACCATGGCTACACCTTC
cdr3_aa: CASSTRDRGDHGYTF

v_call: TRBV9
clone_size: .
d_call: TRBD1
j_call: TRBJ2-5
cdr3_nt: TGTGCCAGCAGCGTAGCGATAGGGGGCGGAGAGACCCAGTACTTC
cdr3_aa: CASSVAIGGGETQYF

v_call: TRBV7-6
clone_size: .
d_call: TRBD2
j_call: TRBJ2-7
cdr3_nt: TGTGCCAGCAGCTTAGCCGGGGGGGCCCCCTACGAGCAGTACTTC
cdr3_aa: CASSLAGGAPYEQYF

v_call: TRBV7-3
clone_size: .
d_call: .
j_call: TRBJ1-1
cdr3_nt: TGTGCCAGCAGCTTAACGGGAGTAACTGAAGCTTTCTTT
cdr3_aa: CASSLTGVTEAFF

v_call: TRBV6-1
clone_size: few
d_call: TRBD1
j_call: TRBJ2-2
cdr3_nt: TGTGCCAGCCGCCGAGACAGGGTTACCGGGGAGCTGTTTTTT
cdr3_aa: CASRRDRVTGELFF

v_call: TRBV5-1
clone_size: .
d_call: .
j_call: TRBJ1-2
cdr3_nt: TGCGCCAGCAGCAGTATCACAGGCTTCTATGGCTACACCTTC
cdr3_aa: CASSSITGFYGYTF

v_call: TRBV9
clone_size: few
d_call: .
j_call: TRBJ2-2
cdr3_nt: TGTGCCAGCAGCGCCTTGGGGCTCCAAAACACCGGGGAGCTGTTTTTT
cdr3_aa: CASSALGLQNTGELFF